The 28 T cell receptor beta chains below all came from one sample that was sequenced in a study of cytomegalovirus exposure and HLA in healthy donors. This PCR relied on a set of 60 Vbeta primers and 13 Jbeta primers. Some clones are missing from TCRdb's copy, which holds only in-frame ones; the method was immunoSEQ multiplex PCR. The data show some 200,000 clones, with around nine tenths seen just once and 0.9% to 1.1% held by the top ten. Sequencing was performed on PBMCs. These receptor sequences come from a woman under 30 in good health and CMV-seronegative.

V and J are TRBV11-2 and TRBJ2-2; D not certain. The CDR3 length is 12 residues. From germline, CDR1 is SGHAT and CDR2 FQNNGV. V was clipped by 4 bases and J by 6 bases, with 6 bases between them. CDR3 protein: CASSSVSGELFF. As DNA, the CDR3 is TGTGCCAGCAGCTCCGTGTCCGGGGAGCTGTTTTTT.

V usage is TRBV18 and J usage is TRBJ2-7; 9 nucleotides align to TRBD1. Germline-derived CDR1 and CDR2 are KGHSH and LQKENI. J gave up 3 bases and V 3 bases, and 3 bases lay outside the gene matches. This CDR3 contains 14 residues. The CDR3 is CASSPGTGNYEQYF. CDR3 DNA: TGTGCCAGCTCACCCGGGACAGGGAACTACGAGCAGTACTTC.

The chain has TRBV11-2 and TRBJ1-1; weak D call: TRBD1 (5 bases). The CDR3 runs 11 residues. V was trimmed by 5 bases and J by 9 bases, leaving 10 bases between them. CDR1 and CDR2 (germline): SGHAT, FQNNGV. CDR3 coding DNA: TGTGCCAGCAGCATGGCAGGGAAAGCTTTCTTT. Translated: CASSMAGKAFF. Variable domain in full (rest from reference TRBV11-2 and TRBJ1-1): EAGVAQSPRYKIIEKRQSVAFWCNPISGHATLYWYQQILGQGPKLLIQFQNNGVVDDSQLPKDRFSAERLKGVDSTLKIQPAKLEDSAVYLCASSMAGKAFFGQGTRLTVV.

This clone has a single count. This rearrangement joins TRBV5-1 to TRBJ2-2, with 10 bases identical to TRBD1. V gave up 3 bases and J gave up 1 base; unmatched junction bases: 9. There are 18 residues in the CDR3. Germline CDR1 SGHRS, CDR2 YFSETQ. CDR3 residues: CASSSLSTGGLNTGELFF. Here the CDR3 DNA reads TGCGCCAGCAGCTCGCTTTCGACAGGGGGCTTGAACACCGGGGAGCTGTTTTTT.

V and J are TRBV9 and TRBJ2-3; 14 nucleotides align to TRBD2. This CDR3 contains 15 residues. The V and J ends lost 4 bases and 14 bases, in that order; junction bases with no gene match: 12. CDR1 and CDR2 (germline): SGDLS, YYNGEE. In DNA, the CDR3 is TGTGCCAGCAGCCCTACCGGGACTAGCGGGGGACCTCTGTATTTT. As protein: CASSPTGTSGGPLYF.

The rearrangement joins TRBV5-8 to TRBJ1-4; 8 bases fit TRBD1. The CDR3 runs to 14 residues. The germline V gene encodes CDR1 SGHTS and CDR2 YDEGEE. V dropped 4 bases and J dropped 4; count of bases not matched to a gene: 3. CDR3 in DNA: TGTGCCAGCAGCCGCGACAGGGGTAATGAAAAACTGTTTTTT. This codes for CASSRDRGNEKLFF.

J is TRBJ2-6 and V is TRBV5-1; tentative D call: TRBD1 (5 bases). The CDR3 has 15 amino acids. CDR1 SGHRS and CDR2 YFSETQ come from the germline V gene. The germline V and J ends were trimmed by 2 bases and 0 bases, with 6 bases remaining between them. CDR3 nucleotides: TGCGCCAGCAGCTTTCAGGGCTCTGGGGCCAACGTCCTGACTTTC. It codes for CASSFQGSGANVLTF. The variable domain in full, with the rest retrieved from reference TRBV5-1 and TRBJ2-6, is KAGVTQTPRYLIKTRGQQVTLSCSPISGHRSVSWYQQTPGQGLQFLFEYFSETQRNKGNFPGRFSGRQFSNSRSEMNVSTLELGDSALYLCASSFQGSGANVLTFGAGSRLTVL.

This chain links TRBV19 with TRBJ2-3, with D maybe TRBD1 (6 bases). CDR1 is LNHDA, CDR2 SQIVND, per germline (reference sequence). The V end lost 4 bases, the J end lost 0 bases, and 11 bases lay between the germline ends. The CDR3 runs 15 residues. Here the CDR3 reads CASSTTGTSTDTQYF. The CDR3 bases are TGTGCCAGTAGTACAACAGGGACCAGCACAGATACGCAGTATTTT. Looking up the rest from reference TRBV19 and TRBJ2-3 gives the full variable domain: DGGITQSPKYLFRKEGQNVTLSCEQNLNHDAMYWYRQDPGQGLRLIYYSQIVNDFQKGDIAEGYSVSREKKESFPLTVTSAQKNPTAFYLCASSTTGTSTDTQYFGPGTRLTVL.

This chain uses TRBV7-2 with TRBJ1-5; no clear D gene. Trimming took 2 bases from V and 0 from J, leaving 14 bases between them. The CDR3 is 17 residues long. Per the germline V gene, CDR1 is SGHTA and CDR2 is FQGNSA. DNA for the CDR3: TGTGCCAGCAGCTTATTTGGCTCAGGTAGTAGCAATCAGCCCCAGCATTTT. Residues: CASSLFGSGSSNQPQHF.

This clone was detected once. This chain uses TRBV4-3 with TRBJ2-1; a possible D gene is TRBD1 (6 bases). This CDR3 comprises 16 residues. Trimming removed 1 base from V and 0 bases from J, with 10 bases in between. Germline V gives CDR1 LGHNA, CDR2 YSLEER. In DNA, the CDR3 is TGCGCCAGCAGCCAAGTAACAGGGAGCTCCTACAATGAGCAGTTCTTC. Its translation is CASSQVTGSSYNEQFF.

This chain uses TRBV6-5 with TRBJ2-4; D gene ambiguous. The CDR3 has 13 residues. Germline V gives CDR1 MNHEY, CDR2 SVGAGI. Trimming took off 7 bases at V and 0 bases at J, with 7 bases between the two ends. The CDR3 sequence: CASTGLAKNIQYF. The CDR3 DNA follows: TGTGCCAGCACCGGGTTAGCCAAAAACATTCAGTACTTC.

The CDR3 bases are TGTGCCAGCAGCTTGGGGGCGGGGGGGGTTATGGATACGCAGTATTTT. Residues: CASSLGAGGVMDTQYF. The chain couples TRBV5-4 to TRBJ2-3; 9 nucleotides line up with TRBD2. The CDR3 runs to 16 residues. V lost 0 bases to trimming and J lost 6 bases; unmatched junction nucleotides: 8. Germline assignment: CDR1 SGHNT and CDR2 YYREEE (reference sequence).

The J gene is TRBJ2-2, the V gene TRBV9, with TRBD2 identical over 14 bases. The CDR3 consists of 18 residues. With 0 bases clipped from V and 3 bases from J, the junction kept 4 bases outside the gene matches. The germline gives CDR1 SGDLS, CDR2 YYNGEE. The CDR3 nucleotides read TGTGCCAGCAGCGTAGGTGGACTAGCGGGGGGATACACCGGGGAGCTGTTTTTT. Its protein product is CASSVGGLAGGYTGELFF.

The chain employs TRBV27 and TRBJ2-7, with TRBD2 identical over 12 bases. Germline V lookup: CDR1 MNHEY, CDR2 SMNVEV (reference sequence). Trimming took 6 bases from V and 2 from J; bases not matched to a gene: 5. CDR3 length equals 15 residues. This chain's CDR3 is CASSQLAGGTYEQYF. CDR3 sequence (DNA): TGTGCCAGCAGCCAACTAGCGGGAGGAACCTACGAGCAGTACTTC.

The gene calls are TRBV4-1 and TRBJ2-1, with 9 nucleotides matching TRBD2. Germline V gives CDR1 MGHRA, CDR2 YSYEKL. CDR3 size: 16 residues. With 3 bases clipped from V and 5 bases from J, the junction kept 8 bases outside the gene matches. CDR3 sequence (DNA): TGCGCCAGCAGCCACAACGGACTAGCGTTCGACAATGAGCAGTTCTTC. Translating gives CASSHNGLAFDNEQFF.

DNA of the CDR3: TGTGCCAGCAGCTTAGGGACAGGGGCCCACGGGGAGCTGTTTTTT. It specifies CASSLGTGAHGELFF. This sequence joins TRBV7-2 and TRBJ2-2; 9 bases match TRBD1. V was pared by 1 base and J by 7 bases, with 4 bases of the junction left unmatched. The germline V gene encodes CDR1 SGHTA and CDR2 FQGNSA. The CDR3 extends over 15 amino acids. Drawing the rest from reference TRBV7-2 and TRBJ2-2, the complete variable domain is GAGVSQSPSNKVTEKGKDVELRCDPISGHTALYWYRQSLGQGLEFLIYFQGNSAPDKSGLPSDRFSAERTGGSVSTLTIQRTQQEDSAVYLCASSLGTGAHGELFFGEGSRLTVL.

This clone was seen once. The V gene is TRBV19, the J gene TRBJ2-2; TRBD2 matches at 11 bases. Germline V CDR1 and CDR2: LNHDA, SQIVND (reference sequence). CDR3 length equals 18 residues. The V and J ends lost 7 bases and 4 bases, in that order; junction bases with no gene match: 14. The CDR3 region has the DNA TGTGCCAGTACCCCATTCCATAGCGGGAGGGGGGCCACCGGGGAGCTGTTTTTT. Translated: CASTPFHSGRGATGELFF.

This chain connects TRBV19 to TRBJ2-2; no clear D gene. V was pared by 4 bases and J by 1 base, with 4 bases between. The CDR3 is made up of 13 amino acids. CDR1 is LNHDA, CDR2 SQIVND, per germline (reference sequence). Here the CDR3 DNA reads TGTGCCAGTAGTACACAGAACACCGGGGAGCTGTTTTTT. Protein: CASSTQNTGELFF.

The chain couples TRBV7-2 to TRBJ2-7; 7 positions agree with TRBD2. The V gene's germline CDR1 is SGHTA and CDR2 FQGNSA. This CDR3 is built from 15 residues. V lost 3 bases to trimming and J lost 3 bases; unmatched junction nucleotides: 8. In nucleotides, the CDR3 is TGTGCCAGCAGCTTGAACGGACTAGAGTACTACGAGCAGTACTTC. Residues: CASSLNGLEYYEQYF.

The count of this clone is one. The chain has TRBV5-1 and TRBJ2-5; TRBD2 might be the D (6 bases). Germline assignment: CDR1 SGHRS and CDR2 YFSETQ. Deletions cut 4 bases from V and 2 bases from J, with 12 bases between. The CDR3 is 14 amino acids. DNA for the CDR3: TGCGCCAGCAGCCGGGAAGGGAGGCAAGAGACCCAGTACTTC. Translating gives CASSREGRQETQYF. The full variable domain, its missing parts supplied by reference TRBV5-1 and TRBJ2-5, is KAGVTQTPRYLIKTRGQQVTLSCSPISGHRSVSWYQQTPGQGLQFLFEYFSETQRNKGNFPGRFSGRQFSNSRSEMNVSTLELGDSALYLCASSREGRQETQYFGPGTRLLVL.

V usage is TRBV5-1 and J usage is TRBJ1-2, with no clear D. CDR1 and CDR2 (germline): SGHRS, YFSETQ. The CDR3 runs to 14 residues. V was clipped by 0 bases and J by 1 base, with 7 bases between them. The CDR3: CASSLDADNYGYTF. For the CDR3, the DNA is TGCGCCAGCAGCTTGGATGCGGATAACTATGGCTACACCTTC.

The rearrangement joins TRBV5-1 to TRBJ2-3; unclear D gene. The CDR3 has 14 residues. The V gene's germline CDR1 is SGHRS and CDR2 YFSETQ. Trimming removed 7 bases from V and 2 bases from J, with 14 bases in between. CDR3 coding DNA: TGCGCCAGCGGCGGTGGTTCGGACACAGATACGCAGTATTTT. Amino acids: CASGGGSDTDTQYF.

This clone was seen only a few times. The chain carries TRBV9 and TRBJ2-2; 11 nucleotides match TRBD2. CDR1 and CDR2 (germline): SGDLS, YYNGEE. The junction had 1 base not matched to a gene; V was cut back by 0 bases and J by 0 bases. The CDR3 runs 17 residues. CDR3 loop: CASSVVTSGANTGELFF. The CDR3 nucleotides read TGTGCCAGCAGCGTAGTGACTAGCGGGGCGAACACCGGGGAGCTGTTTTTT.

The gene calls are TRBV6-6 and TRBJ2-7; D is uncertain. Trimming pared 8 bases from V and 6 bases from J, leaving 11 bases between. The CDR3 runs 11 residues. The germline gives CDR1 MNHNY, CDR2 SVGAGI (reference sequence). CDR3 amino acids: CASCRMAEQYF. CDR3 in DNA: TGTGCCAGCTGCCGAATGGCCGAGCAGTACTTC.

The J gene is TRBJ2-5, the V gene TRBV7-2; D remains ambiguous. The germline V gene has CDR1 SGHTA and CDR2 FQGNSA. Trimming stripped 5 bases from V and 5 bases from J, with 12 bases between. The CDR3 covers 13 residues. In nucleotides, the CDR3 is TGTGCCAGCAGCCCGCGACTGAGGGAGACCCAGTACTTC. Translating it yields CASSPRLRETQYF. The full variable domain, rest sourced from reference TRBV7-2 and TRBJ2-5, is GAGVSQSPSNKVTEKGKDVELRCDPISGHTALYWYRQSLGQGLEFLIYFQGNSAPDKSGLPSDRFSAERTGGSVSTLTIQRTQQEDSAVYLCASSPRLRETQYFGPGTRLLVL.

This clone was detected only once. The rearrangement links TRBV4-1 to TRBJ2-1; 10 bases align to TRBD2. With 3 bases clipped from V and 4 bases from J, the junction kept 6 bases outside the gene matches. Germline V gene data show CDR1 as MGHRA and CDR2 as YSYEKL. This CDR3 region has 16 residues. The CDR3 loop reads CASSHALAGNYNEQFF. The CDR3 bases are TGCGCCAGCAGCCATGCACTAGCGGGGAATTACAATGAGCAGTTCTTC.

The J gene is TRBJ2-7, the V gene TRBV25-1; the D gene is possibly TRBD2 (6 bases). This CDR3 contains 16 residues. The germline V and J ends were trimmed by 11 bases and 2 bases, with 25 bases remaining between them. Germline V gene data show CDR1 as MGHDK and CDR2 as SYGVNS. The CDR3 DNA follows: TGTGCCCGCTTATCCCGTCAGAGGGAGGAGCCCTACGAGCAGTACTTC. This codes for CARLSRQREEPYEQYF.

As for this clone: A read error may produce the germline difference seen at one junction end. The V gene is TRBV6-5, the J gene TRBJ1-2; tentative D call: TRBD1 (6 bases). Germline V gene lookup returns CDR1 MNHEY and CDR2 SVGAGI. This CDR3 has 14 amino acids. The CDR3, as DNA: TGTGCCAGCAATTACCGTCGGGGGGCGATTGGCTACACCTTC. Protein: CASNYRRGAIGYTF.